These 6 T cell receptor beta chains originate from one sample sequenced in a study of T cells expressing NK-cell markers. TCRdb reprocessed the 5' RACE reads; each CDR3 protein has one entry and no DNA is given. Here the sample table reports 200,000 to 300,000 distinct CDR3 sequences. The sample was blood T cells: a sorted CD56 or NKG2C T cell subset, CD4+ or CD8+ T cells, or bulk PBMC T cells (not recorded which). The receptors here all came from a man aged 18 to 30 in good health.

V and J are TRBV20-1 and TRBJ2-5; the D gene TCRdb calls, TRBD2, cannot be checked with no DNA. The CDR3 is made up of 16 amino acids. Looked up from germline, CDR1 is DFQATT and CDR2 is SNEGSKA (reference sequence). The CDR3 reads CSARDNYASGIETQYF.

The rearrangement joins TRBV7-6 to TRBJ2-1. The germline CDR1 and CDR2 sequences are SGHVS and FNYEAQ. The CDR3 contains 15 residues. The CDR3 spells CASSLGDRSHNEQFF.

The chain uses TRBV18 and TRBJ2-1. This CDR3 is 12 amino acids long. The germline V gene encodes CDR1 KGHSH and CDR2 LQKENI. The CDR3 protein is CASSPMDFEQFF.

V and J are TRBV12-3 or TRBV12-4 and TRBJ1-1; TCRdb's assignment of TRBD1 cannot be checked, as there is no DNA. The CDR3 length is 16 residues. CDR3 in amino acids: CASSSRQGLLNTEAFF.

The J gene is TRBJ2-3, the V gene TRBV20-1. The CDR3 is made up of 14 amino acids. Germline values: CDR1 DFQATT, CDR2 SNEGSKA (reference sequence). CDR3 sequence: CSASLLGLADTQYF.

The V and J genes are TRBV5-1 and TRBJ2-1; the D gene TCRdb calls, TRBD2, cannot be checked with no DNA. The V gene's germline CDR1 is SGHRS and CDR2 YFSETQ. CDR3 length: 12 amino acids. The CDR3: CASSWDSARQFF. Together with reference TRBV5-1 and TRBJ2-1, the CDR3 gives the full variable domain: KAGVTQTPRYLIKTRGQQVTLSCSPISGHRSVSWYQQTPGQGLQFLFEYFSETQRNKGNFPGRFSGRQFSNSRSEMNVSTLELGDSALYLCASSWDSARQFFGPGTRLTVL.